This entry lists 20 T cell receptor beta chains sequenced from one sample in a study of tumor-infiltrating lymphocytes in primary liver carcinoma. Unsorted whole blood yielded the blood RNA, and germline DNA was also extracted. TCR beta cDNA was prepared out of 450 to 500 ng total RNA by means of a constant-region primer. Slightly modified ARM-PCR, run as three nested multiplex PCR rounds, produced the TCR beta libraries. It was with TRBV1-TRBV30 forward primers and a C-beta reverse primer that the first two PCR rounds were run, at around 9 cycles each. MiXCR was run by TCRdb on the multiplex PCR reads, yielding one entry per CDR3 protein. The repertoire holds approximately 300,000 distinct CDR3 sequences, with 50% to 70% as singletons. The source material was peripheral blood. The receptors shown here come from a middle-aged man with primary liver carcinoma and hepatitis B virus infection.

This clonotype was detected once. This clone may be a read error of a much larger clone one base away. The chain couples TRBV10-3 to TRBJ2-7; D is possibly TRBD2 (6 bases). CDR3 size: 11 residues. Germline V gene data show CDR1 as ENHRY and CDR2 as SYGVKD. The CDR3 nucleotides read TGTGTCATCAGTGCCGGGAGCGAGCAGTACTTC. It is translated as CVISAGSEQYF.

A word on this clonotype: One end of the junction is discordant with germline, which a read error may explain. V usage is TRBV29-1 and J usage is TRBJ2-5; 7 bases align to TRBD2. The CDR3 consists of 14 residues. In germline, CDR1 is SQVTM, CDR2 ANQGSEA. The CDR3 DNA sequence: TGCACCGTTGAAGATAAGGCTAGCGGTGAGACCCAGTACTTC. It codes for CTVEDKASGETQYF.

Only one count was recorded for this clonotype. Because it lacks the conserved phenylalanine or tryptophan at the end, this CDR3 is likely a read error. It is unclear where the CDR3 begins or ends on the DNA, so no DNA is shown, and the CDR3 is as TCRdb lists it. This chain links TRBV29-1 with TRBJ1-2. The germline CDR1 and CDR2 sequences are SQVTM and ANQGSEA. Inclusive of both ends, the CDR3 amounts to 9 amino acids. The CDR3: CSVEYGHTS.

V usage is TRBV30 and J usage is TRBJ1-6; TRBD1 might be the D (6 bases). There are 13 residues in the CDR3. Germline CDR1 and CDR2: GTSNPN and SVGIG (reference sequence). Trimming pared 5 bases from V and 6 bases from J, leaving 11 bases between. The CDR3 DNA sequence: TGTGCCTGGTACAGCAGGGGTAATTCACCCCTCCACTTT. Protein: CAWYSRGNSPLHF.

In the case of this clonotype: A clone one base away is much larger, so this may be a read error. V usage is TRBV11-2 and J usage is TRBJ2-7; the D is unclear. Germline V gene sequence: CDR1 SGHAT, CDR2 FQNNGV. Trimming cost V 2 bases and J 2 bases, with 10 bases left between them. The CDR3 sequence is 14 residues long. The CDR3 loop reads CASSLTGAAYEQYF. The CDR3 DNA sequence: TGTGCCAGCAGCTTAACCGGCGCAGCCTACGAGCAGTACTTC.

A remark on this clonotype: This may arise from a read error, as a much more abundant clone is one base away. This chain links TRBV29-1 with TRBJ2-3, with 8 bases that match TRBD1. The V gene's germline CDR1 is SQVTM and CDR2 ANQGSEA. The V gene end was trimmed by 7 bases and the J gene end by 7 bases; junction bases not matched to a gene: 10. The CDR3 has 13 amino acids. For the CDR3, the DNA is TGCAGCGCCTGGACAGGGAGGACGAATACGCAGTATTTT. It translates to CSAWTGRTNTQYF.

There are a few counts of this clonotype. The J gene is TRBJ2-3, the V gene TRBV6-5, with 8 positions matching TRBD2. Germline V CDR1 and CDR2: MNHEY, SVGAGI. The CDR3 length is 15 residues. V lost 5 bases, J lost 2 bases, and 6 bases stayed unmatched. Here the CDR3 DNA reads TGTGCCAGCAGTCCCACTAGCGGCTACACAGATACGCAGTATTTT. Translated: CASSPTSGYTDTQYF.

Concerning this clonotype: This clone may be a read error of a much larger clone one base away. The chain employs TRBV10-2 and TRBJ1-6; tentative D call: TRBD1 (6 bases). Germline V gene lookup returns CDR1 WSHSY and CDR2 SAAADI. The CDR3 covers 12 residues. CDR3 in DNA: TGCGACAGCAGTGACAGGATGGAGTCTCTCCACTTT. Translating gives CDSSDRMESLHF.

The V and J genes are TRBV25-1 and TRBJ1-2; D unclear. The CDR3 contains 14 residues. In germline, CDR1 is MGHDK, CDR2 SYGVNS. In DNA form, the CDR3 reads TGTGTCACCAGTGACCTGGTGGGGTCTTATGGCTACACCTTC. It yields the protein CVTSDLVGSYGYTF.

With regard to this clonotype: Compared with germline, one end of the junction differs, possibly owing to a read error. The chain couples TRBV4-2 to TRBJ2-7, with D possibly being TRBD1 (5 bases). The length of the CDR3 is 14 residues. Germline V gene sequence: CDR1 LGHNA, CDR2 YNFKEQ. This chain's CDR3 is CTSSQESQGGEQYF. CDR3 nucleotide sequence: TGCACCAGCAGCCAAGAGTCGCAGGGCGGCGAGCAGTACTTC.

This clonotype was recorded a few times. V usage is TRBV5-6 and J usage is TRBJ2-3; no reliable D call. Germline CDR1 is SGHDT and CDR2 is YYEEEE. This CDR3 contains 13 residues. The germline V and J ends were trimmed by 0 bases and 6 bases, with 8 bases remaining between them. The CDR3: CASSLVGGDTQYF. CDR3 DNA sequence: TGTGCCAGCAGCTTGGTTGGCGGCGATACGCAGTATTTT.

This clonotype was found many times. The genes are TRBV29-1 and TRBJ2-5, with D perhaps TRBD1 (6 bases). Per the germline V gene, CDR1 is SQVTM and CDR2 is ANQGSEA. The CDR3 totals 12 residues. V was trimmed by 5 bases and J by 3 bases, leaving 10 bases between them. CDR3 protein: CSVWTEEETQYF. The CDR3 DNA follows: TGCAGCGTTTGGACAGAAGAAGAGACCCAGTACTTC.

The table lists this clonotype with many counts. The V and J genes are TRBV5-6 and TRBJ2-7; 11 nucleotides line up with TRBD2. Germline V CDR1 and CDR2: SGHDT, YYEEEE. The CDR3 is 14 amino acids. The V gene end was trimmed by 5 bases and the J gene end by 4 bases; junction bases not matched to a gene: 5. CDR3: CASSPGLAVYEQYF. Written as DNA, the CDR3 is TGTGCCAGCAGTCCGGGACTAGCGGTATACGAGCAGTACTTC.

The chain joins TRBV28 to TRBJ2-5, with D maybe TRBD2 (5 bases). V lost 7 bases and J 2 bases, leaving 17 bases between the germline ends. Germline CDR1 and CDR2: MDHEN and SYDVKM. This CDR3 is built from 15 residues. Written as DNA, the CDR3 is TGTGCCAGCAAATCCGGGTGGTGGACTCAAGAGACCCAGTACTTC. Amino acid sequence: CASKSGWWTQETQYF.

Remarks on this clonotype: Since a much larger clone is just one base distant, this may be a read error. This chain joins TRBV29-1 and TRBJ2-5, with TRBD1 identical over 7 bases. CDR1 SQVTM and CDR2 ANQGSEA come from the germline V gene. The CDR3 has 12 residues. The CDR3 nucleotides read TGCAACGTTGAACAGGGGCAAGAGACCCAGTACTTC. Residues: CNVEQGQETQYF.

The rearrangement joins TRBV6-1 to TRBJ2-3; 9 nucleotides match TRBD2. V dropped 7 bases and J dropped 2; count of bases not matched to a gene: 4. The germline V gene has CDR1 MNHNS and CDR2 SASEGT. The CDR3 extends over 14 amino acids. This chain's CDR3 is CASNRLADTDTQYF. DNA of the CDR3: TGTGCCAGCAATCGACTAGCGGACACAGATACGCAGTATTTT.

This chain uses TRBV4-2 with TRBJ2-7; D possibly corresponds to TRBD1 (6 bases). In germline, CDR1 is LGHNA, CDR2 YNFKEQ. The CDR3 loop spans 17 amino acids. Trimming took off 0 bases at V and 7 bases at J, with 22 bases between the two ends. The chain's CDR3 is CASSQERLETGAWEQYF. In nucleotides, the CDR3 is TGTGCCAGCAGCCAAGAGAGGCTCGAGACAGGAGCCTGGGAGCAGTACTTC.

As regards this clonotype: One end of the junction is discordant with germline, which a read error may explain. The chain employs TRBV11-2 and TRBJ2-7; D is unclear. The CDR3 has 14 residues. CDR1 SGHAT and CDR2 FQNNGV come from the germline V gene. CDR3 loop: CASGLIGPSYEQYF. In DNA, the CDR3 is TGTGCCAGCGGCTTAATTGGTCCCTCCTACGAGCAGTACTTC. The entire variable domain, with the rest obtained from reference TRBV11-2 and TRBJ2-7, is as follows: EAGVAQSPRYKIIEKRQSVAFWCNPISGHATLYWYQQILGQGPKLLIQFQNNGVVDDSQLPKDRFSAERLKGVDSTLKIQPAKLEDSAVYLCASGLIGPSYEQYFGPGTRLTVT.

To note about this clonotype: The conserved closing phenylalanine or tryptophan is absent in this CDR3, likely reflecting a read error. This chain links TRBV11-2 with TRBJ2-2, with D perhaps given as TRBD1 or TRBD2 (5 bases each). The CDR3 runs 14 residues. Germline-derived CDR1 and CDR2 are SGHAT and FQNNGV. V gave up 2 bases and J gave up 9 bases, with 13 bases separating them. CDR3 nucleotides: TGTGCCAGCAGCTTAATAGCGAGGGGCAGGGAGCTGTTTTCT. Residues: CASSLIARGRELFS.

This clonotype was recorded many times. This chain links TRBV6-5 with TRBJ2-3; possible D gene TRBD2, 6 bases. Per germline, CDR1 MNHEY and CDR2 SVGAGI. This CDR3 comprises 17 residues. V lost 6 bases, J lost 1 base, and 20 bases lay in between. The CDR3 DNA reads TGTGCCAGCAGCCCGGGGGTCAGCGCCCTCGGCACAGATACGCAGTATTTT. Residues: CASSPGVSALGTDTQYF.